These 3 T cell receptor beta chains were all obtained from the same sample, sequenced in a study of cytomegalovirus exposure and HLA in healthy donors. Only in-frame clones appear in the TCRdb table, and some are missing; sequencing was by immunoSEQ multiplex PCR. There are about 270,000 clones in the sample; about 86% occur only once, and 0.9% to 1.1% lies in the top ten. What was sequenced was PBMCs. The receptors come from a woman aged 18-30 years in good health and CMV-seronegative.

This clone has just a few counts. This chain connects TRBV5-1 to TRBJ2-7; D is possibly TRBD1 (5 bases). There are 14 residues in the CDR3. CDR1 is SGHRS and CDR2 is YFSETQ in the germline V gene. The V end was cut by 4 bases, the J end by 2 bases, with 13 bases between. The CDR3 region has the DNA TGCGCCAGCAGCCCGACGACAGTAACCTACGAGCAGTACTTC. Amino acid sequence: CASSPTTVTYEQYF.

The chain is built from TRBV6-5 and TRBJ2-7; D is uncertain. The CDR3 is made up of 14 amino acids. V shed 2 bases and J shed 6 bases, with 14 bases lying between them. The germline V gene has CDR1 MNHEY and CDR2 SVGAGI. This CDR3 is CASSYGASSGEQYF. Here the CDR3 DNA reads TGTGCCAGCAGTTACGGCGCGAGCTCAGGCGAGCAGTACTTC.

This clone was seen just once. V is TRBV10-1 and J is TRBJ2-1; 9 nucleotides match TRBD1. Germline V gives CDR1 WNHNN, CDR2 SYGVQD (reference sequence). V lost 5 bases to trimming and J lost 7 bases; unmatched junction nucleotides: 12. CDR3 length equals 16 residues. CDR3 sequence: CASSNPFGTGRNEQFF. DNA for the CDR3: TGCGCCAGCAGTAACCCTTTCGGGACAGGGAGAAATGAGCAGTTCTTC.